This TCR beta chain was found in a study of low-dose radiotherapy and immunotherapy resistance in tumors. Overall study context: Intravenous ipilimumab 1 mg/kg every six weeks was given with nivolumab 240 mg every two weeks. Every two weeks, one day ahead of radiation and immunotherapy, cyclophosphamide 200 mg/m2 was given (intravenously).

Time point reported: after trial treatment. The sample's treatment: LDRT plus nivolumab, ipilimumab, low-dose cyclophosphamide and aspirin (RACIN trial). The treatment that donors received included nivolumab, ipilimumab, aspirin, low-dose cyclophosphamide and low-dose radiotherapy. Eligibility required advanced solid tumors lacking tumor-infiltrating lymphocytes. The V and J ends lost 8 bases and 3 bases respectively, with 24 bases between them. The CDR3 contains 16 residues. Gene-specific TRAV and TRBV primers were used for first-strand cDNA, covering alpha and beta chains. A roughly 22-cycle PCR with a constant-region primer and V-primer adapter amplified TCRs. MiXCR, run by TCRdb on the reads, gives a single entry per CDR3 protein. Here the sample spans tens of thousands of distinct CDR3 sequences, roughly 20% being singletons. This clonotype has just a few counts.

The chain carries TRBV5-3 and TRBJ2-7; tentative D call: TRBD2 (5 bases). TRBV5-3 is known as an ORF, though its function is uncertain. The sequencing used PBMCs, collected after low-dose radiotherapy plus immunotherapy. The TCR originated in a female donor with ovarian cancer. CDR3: CASSGGPSSRHYEQYF. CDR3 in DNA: TGTGCCAGCAGCGGAGGCCCTTCGAGTAGGCACTACGAGCAGTACTTC.